Described below is a single TCR beta chain sequence and its context. The antigen is undetermined. This sample is part of a study of cytomegalovirus exposure and HLA in healthy donors. General observations from the study: Researchers counted 164 TCR beta chains as cytomegalovirus-associated. Later analysis revealed greater clonal expansion in HLA-associated TCR beta chains than in equally common others. For most subjects, TCR beta sequences were reported to predict HLA-A and HLA-B alleles with accuracy.

60 Vbeta and 13 Jbeta primers were used in PCR. TCRdb's copy holds only in-frame clones and misses some; the assay was immunoSEQ multiplex PCR. The repertoire consists of tens of thousands of clones, with 65% to 85% occurring once and the leading ten covering around 3%. Germline values: CDR1 SGHKS, CDR2 YYEKEE (reference sequence). V was shortened by 4 bases and J by 3 bases, with 16 bases between the two germline ends. This CDR3 is 15 amino acids long. This chain links TRBV5-5 with TRBJ1-2, with D possibly being TRBD1 (5 bases). Sequences were obtained from PBMCs. The clonotype comes from a woman aged 30 to 39 in good health and CMV-seronegative. The DNA of the CDR3 is TGTGCCAGCAGCGCCCCTGACAGAGCCTACTATGGCTACACCTTC. Translating gives CASSAPDRAYYGYTF.